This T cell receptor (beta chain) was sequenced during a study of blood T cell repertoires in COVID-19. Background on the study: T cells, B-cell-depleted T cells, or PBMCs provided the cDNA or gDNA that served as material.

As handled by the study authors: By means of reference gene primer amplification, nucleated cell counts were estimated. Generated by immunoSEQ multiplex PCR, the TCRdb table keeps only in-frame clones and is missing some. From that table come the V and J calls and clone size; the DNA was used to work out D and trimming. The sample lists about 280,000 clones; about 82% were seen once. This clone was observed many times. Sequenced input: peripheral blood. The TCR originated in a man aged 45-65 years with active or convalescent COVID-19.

The CDR3 protein is CATSDGARRQHF. CDR3 nucleotides: TGTGCCACCAGTGATGGAGCGCGAAGACAGCATTTT. J is TRBJ1-5 and V is TRBV24-1; D call uncertain. The CDR3 is made up of 12 amino acids. Germline V lookup: CDR1 KGHDR, CDR2 SFDVKD. Deletions cut 3 bases from V and 13 bases from J, with 12 bases between.